A selection of T cell receptor beta chains follows, all from one sample in a study of OX40 agonist ivuxolimab in advanced cancers. The table came from immunoSEQ multiplex PCR; TCRdb's copy has only in-frame clones and leaves some out. The repertoire holds under 75,000 clones, with 70% to 90% as singletons. Sequenced material: CD4+ or CD8+ T cells sorted from blood, taken in a trial of the OX40 agonist ivuxolimab. Receptors originate from an adult with an advanced solid tumor such as melanoma, head and neck, liver or kidney cancer. The CDR3 runs from the conserved cysteine through the conserved F or W. D genes are given only for firm matches. Rows give clone size only sometimes, using once, few, many, or a class for an expanded clone.

v_gene: TRBV18
d_gene: -
j_gene: TRBJ1-5
abundance: -
CDR3nt: TGTGCCAGCCCCGGCCGTCAGCCCCAGCATTTT
CDR3aa: CASPGRQPQHF

v_gene: TRBV5-6
d_gene: -
j_gene: TRBJ1-2
abundance: -
CDR3nt: TGTGCCAGCAGCCCTCTGGGGACTGGTCGGGGCGGCTACACCTTC
CDR3aa: CASSPLGTGRGGYTF

v_gene: TRBV6-1
d_gene: TRBD1
j_gene: TRBJ1-5
abundance: -
CDR3nt: TGTGCCAGCAGTGGACCGACAGGGCACAATCAGCCCCAGCATTTT
CDR3aa: CASSGPTGHNQPQHF

v_gene: TRBV18
d_gene: TRBD1
j_gene: TRBJ2-7
abundance: -
CDR3nt: TGTGCCAGCTCACCTGGACAGGGAGACGAGCAGTACTTC
CDR3aa: CASSPGQGDEQYF

v_gene: TRBV30
d_gene: -
j_gene: TRBJ2-3
abundance: -
CDR3nt: TGTGCCTGGAGTGTGGGGGGCGGGAGCCGTGGAGATACGCAGTATTTT
CDR3aa: CAWSVGGGSRGDTQYF

v_gene: TRBV28
d_gene: TRBD2
j_gene: TRBJ2-7
abundance: -
CDR3nt: TGTGCCACTGGCACCGGGACTAGTTCCCAGTACTTC
CDR3aa: CATGTGTSSQYF

v_gene: TRBV28
d_gene: -
j_gene: TRBJ1-2
abundance: -
CDR3nt: TGTGCCAGCAGTGTGTATACAGGGTTGGGCTATGGCTACACCTTC
CDR3aa: CASSVYTGLGYGYTF

v_gene: TRBV4-1
d_gene: -
j_gene: TRBJ1-4
abundance: -
CDR3nt: TGCGCCAGCAGCCAAGAAAGGGACATAAACAAAAAACTGTTTTTT
CDR3aa: CASSQERDINKKLFF

v_gene: TRBV5-1
d_gene: TRBD1
j_gene: TRBJ1-3
abundance: -
CDR3nt: TGCGCCAGCAGCCCCCGGACAGGGCAGGGTGGAAACACCATATATTTT
CDR3aa: CASSPRTGQGGNTIYF

v_gene: TRBV5-5
d_gene: -
j_gene: TRBJ1-1
abundance: -
CDR3nt: TGTGCCAGCAGCTTTTCTGGGGTTAACACTGAAGCTTTCTTT
CDR3aa: CASSFSGVNTEAFF

v_gene: TRBV7-9
d_gene: TRBD2
j_gene: TRBJ2-2
abundance: -
CDR3nt: TGTGCCAGCAGCTTTACTAGCGTCACCGGGGAGCTGTTTTTT
CDR3aa: CASSFTSVTGELFF

v_gene: TRBV4-1
d_gene: -
j_gene: TRBJ2-5
abundance: -
CDR3nt: TGCGCCAGCAGCCAACTGGGACGGTACCAAGAGACCCAGTACTTC
CDR3aa: CASSQLGRYQETQYF

v_gene: TRBV19
d_gene: -
j_gene: TRBJ1-2
abundance: -
CDR3nt: TGTGCCAGTAGTATAGCGGGGCTCCCAGGTGAATATGGCTACACCTTC
CDR3aa: CASSIAGLPGEYGYTF

v_gene: TRBV9
d_gene: -
j_gene: TRBJ1-6
abundance: -
CDR3nt: TGTGCCAGCAGCGTAGCAGGACAGAATTCACCCCTCCACTTT
CDR3aa: CASSVAGQNSPLHF

v_gene: TRBV30
d_gene: TRBD1
j_gene: TRBJ1-6
abundance: -
CDR3nt: TGTGCCCACCAAACCGGGACAGGGGAGTCACCCCTCCACTTT
CDR3aa: CAHQTGTGESPLHF

v_gene: TRBV11-2
d_gene: -
j_gene: TRBJ2-5
abundance: -
CDR3nt: TGTGCCAGCAGCACCCGAACAGACATTACCGAGACCCAGTACTTC
CDR3aa: CASSTRTDITETQYF

v_gene: TRBV4-3
d_gene: -
j_gene: TRBJ2-3
abundance: -
CDR3nt: TGCGCCAGCAGCCAAGCGGGGGTCCCCACAGATACGCAGTATTTT
CDR3aa: CASSQAGVPTDTQYF

v_gene: TRBV2
d_gene: -
j_gene: TRBJ2-7
abundance: -
CDR3nt: TGTGCCAGCAGTATTCCGGGACTCCAGCAGTACTTC
CDR3aa: CASSIPGLQQYF

v_gene: TRBV2
d_gene: -
j_gene: TRBJ2-6
abundance: -
CDR3nt: TGTGCCAGCAGTGAAGTGGGTGGCGGGGCCAACGTCCTGACTTTC
CDR3aa: CASSEVGGGANVLTF

v_gene: TRBV7-3
d_gene: TRBD1
j_gene: TRBJ1-1
abundance: -
CDR3nt: TGTGCCAGCAGCATAACAGGGGAGGTCGGTGAAGCTTTCTTT
CDR3aa: CASSITGEVGEAFF

v_gene: TRBV7-2
d_gene: TRBD1
j_gene: TRBJ2-1
abundance: -
CDR3nt: TGTGCCAGCAGCTTAGAGGGGGCAGTATCCTACAATGAGCAGTTCTTC
CDR3aa: CASSLEGAVSYNEQFF

v_gene: TRBV30
d_gene: -
j_gene: TRBJ1-4
abundance: -
CDR3nt: TGTGCCTGGAGTAAAGGACAGAGGAATAATGAAAAACTGTTTTTT
CDR3aa: CAWSKGQRNNEKLFF

v_gene: TRBV12-5
d_gene: -
j_gene: TRBJ2-7
abundance: once
CDR3nt: TGTGCTAGTGGTTTGCCAGGACGTAGCTCCTACGAGCAGTACTTC
CDR3aa: CASGLPGRSSYEQYF

v_gene: TRBV7-8
d_gene: TRBD1
j_gene: TRBJ2-6
abundance: -
CDR3nt: TGTGCCAGCAGCGGTGCCCAGGGGGCCGCTGGGGCCAACGTCCTGACTTTC
CDR3aa: CASSGAQGAAGANVLTF

v_gene: TRBV27
d_gene: -
j_gene: TRBJ2-1
abundance: -
CDR3nt: TGTGCCAGCAGTTTATTAGTAGGTGGGAATGAGCAGTTCTTC
CDR3aa: CASSLLVGGNEQFF

v_gene: TRBV14
d_gene: -
j_gene: TRBJ1-2
abundance: few
CDR3nt: TGTGCCAGCAGCCAAGTCGCATCTAACTATGGCTACACCTTC
CDR3aa: CASSQVASNYGYTF

v_gene: TRBV7-2
d_gene: -
j_gene: TRBJ1-2
abundance: -
CDR3nt: TGTGCCAGCAGCTTAGGAGGGGGGACCTATGGCTACACCTTC
CDR3aa: CASSLGGGTYGYTF

v_gene: TRBV15
d_gene: TRBD2
j_gene: TRBJ2-3
abundance: -
CDR3nt: TGTGCCACCAGCAGATTGAACCGCAGACTAGCGGCTAGCACAGATACGCAGTATTTT
CDR3aa: CATSRLNRRLAASTDTQYF

v_gene: TRBV30
d_gene: -
j_gene: TRBJ2-1
abundance: -
CDR3nt: TGTGCCTGGAGTCTAGATGAGCAGTTCTTC
CDR3aa: CAWSLDEQFF

v_gene: TRBV9
d_gene: TRBD2
j_gene: TRBJ2-1
abundance: -
CDR3nt: TGTGCCAGCAGCGCTTCCATAGGGACTAGCGGGAGGGTCGGTGAGCAGTTCTTC
CDR3aa: CASSASIGTSGRVGEQFF

v_gene: TRBV28
d_gene: -
j_gene: TRBJ1-1
abundance: -
CDR3nt: TGTGCCAGCAGTTTCCCCGGGGGGGCGGGCACTGAAGCTTTCTTT
CDR3aa: CASSFPGGAGTEAFF

v_gene: TRBV4-1
d_gene: -
j_gene: TRBJ2-7
abundance: -
CDR3nt: TGCGCCAGCAGCCAGGCGGGACGACTGAATCCCGAGCAGTACTTC
CDR3aa: CASSQAGRLNPEQYF

v_gene: TRBV5-6
d_gene: TRBD1
j_gene: TRBJ2-7
abundance: -
CDR3nt: TGTGCCAGCAGGATCGGACAGGGTTTCTACGAGCAGTACTTC
CDR3aa: CASRIGQGFYEQYF

v_gene: TRBV7-9
d_gene: -
j_gene: TRBJ2-7
abundance: -
CDR3nt: TGTGCCAGCAGCTTTAACCCCCACGAGCAGTACTTC
CDR3aa: CASSFNPHEQYF

v_gene: TRBV2
d_gene: -
j_gene: TRBJ1-4
abundance: -
CDR3nt: TGTGCCAGCAGTGGGAACCTACTTAATGAAAAACTGTTTTTT
CDR3aa: CASSGNLLNEKLFF

v_gene: TRBV6-5
d_gene: TRBD1
j_gene: TRBJ2-7
abundance: once
CDR3nt: TGTGCCAGCAGTTCTGCCGGGACAGGGCGTAACGAGCAGTACTTC
CDR3aa: CASSSAGTGRNEQYF

v_gene: TRBV7-2
d_gene: -
j_gene: TRBJ2-3
abundance: -
CDR3nt: TGTGCCAGCAGCTTAGCGGCTAGCCGGAGAATAGGTGATACGCAGTATTTT
CDR3aa: CASSLAASRRIGDTQYF

v_gene: TRBV5-6
d_gene: -
j_gene: TRBJ2-5
abundance: -
CDR3nt: TGTGCCAGCAGCTATTTAACAGGGTCGGAGACCCAGTACTTC
CDR3aa: CASSYLTGSETQYF

v_gene: TRBV5-8
d_gene: -
j_gene: TRBJ2-1
abundance: -
CDR3nt: TGTGCCAGCAGCTTCCAGGAGTCCTACAATGAGCAGTTCTTC
CDR3aa: CASSFQESYNEQFF

v_gene: TRBV27
d_gene: TRBD1
j_gene: TRBJ1-2
abundance: -
CDR3nt: TGTGCCAGCAGGGAGTACAGGGGGGGCTATGGCTACACCTTC
CDR3aa: CASREYRGGYGYTF

v_gene: TRBV28
d_gene: TRBD1
j_gene: TRBJ1-2
abundance: -
CDR3nt: TGTGCCAGCAGTCCTGACAGGGTCGGGATTACCTTC
CDR3aa: CASSPDRVGITF

v_gene: TRBV7-9
d_gene: -
j_gene: TRBJ1-1
abundance: -
CDR3nt: TGTGCCAGCAGCTTAGCCAATGAAGCTTTCTTT
CDR3aa: CASSLANEAFF

v_gene: TRBV6-4
d_gene: -
j_gene: TRBJ1-5
abundance: once
CDR3nt: TGTGCCAGCAGAAAAACCGCAGGGTTTCAGCCCCAGCATTTT
CDR3aa: CASRKTAGFQPQHF

v_gene: TRBV2
d_gene: -
j_gene: TRBJ1-6
abundance: -
CDR3nt: TGTGCCACCAGTAAAAGCTCCTATAATTCACCCCTCCACTTT
CDR3aa: CATSKSSYNSPLHF

v_gene: TRBV19
d_gene: TRBD2
j_gene: TRBJ2-2
abundance: -
CDR3nt: TGTGCCAGTAGTATCGGACTAGCCCTCACCTCGAACACCGGGGAGCTGTTTTTT
CDR3aa: CASSIGLALTSNTGELFF

v_gene: TRBV2
d_gene: TRBD2
j_gene: TRBJ2-1
abundance: -
CDR3nt: TGTGCCACGATGGGACTAGCGGGTAGCTCCTACAATGAGCAGTTCTTC
CDR3aa: CATMGLAGSSYNEQFF

v_gene: TRBV10-3
d_gene: TRBD1
j_gene: TRBJ2-7
abundance: -
CDR3nt: TGTGCCATCAGTCTTGGACAGGGCGTCGAGCAGTACTTC
CDR3aa: CAISLGQGVEQYF

v_gene: TRBV29-1
d_gene: -
j_gene: TRBJ2-3
abundance: -
CDR3nt: TGCAGCGTTGCGGGGGGCGGGGAGGAGATTAGAGATACGCAGTATTTT
CDR3aa: CSVAGGGEEIRDTQYF

v_gene: TRBV7-2
d_gene: -
j_gene: TRBJ1-1
abundance: -
CDR3nt: TGTGCCAGCAGCTTAGGGAGGGGAAACACTGAAGCTTTCTTT
CDR3aa: CASSLGRGNTEAFF

v_gene: TRBV4-3
d_gene: TRBD1
j_gene: TRBJ1-6
abundance: -
CDR3nt: TGCGCCAGCAGCCAAGAATTTGACAGGGGTTCACCCCTCCACTTT
CDR3aa: CASSQEFDRGSPLHF

v_gene: TRBV5-4
d_gene: -
j_gene: TRBJ2-5
abundance: -
CDR3nt: TGTGCCAGCAGCTTGGACAGAAAAGAGACCCAGTACTTC
CDR3aa: CASSLDRKETQYF

v_gene: TRBV7-4
d_gene: TRBD1
j_gene: TRBJ2-7
abundance: -
CDR3nt: TGTGCCAGCAGCTTACCCTTTCGACAGGGCGGTAGCTACGAGCAGTACTTC
CDR3aa: CASSLPFRQGGSYEQYF

v_gene: TRBV30
d_gene: -
j_gene: TRBJ1-1
abundance: few
CDR3nt: TGTGCCTGGAGTGTCGGCAGGGGCACTGAAGCTTTCTTT
CDR3aa: CAWSVGRGTEAFF

v_gene: TRBV6-5
d_gene: -
j_gene: TRBJ2-3
abundance: -
CDR3nt: TGTGCCAGCAGTCGGGGGAGCACAGATACGCAGTATTTT
CDR3aa: CASSRGSTDTQYF

v_gene: TRBV7-9
d_gene: TRBD1
j_gene: TRBJ1-2
abundance: -
CDR3nt: TGTGCCAGCAGCTTACCACCGACAGGGCATGGCTACACCTTC
CDR3aa: CASSLPPTGHGYTF

v_gene: TRBV18
d_gene: -
j_gene: TRBJ1-1
abundance: -
CDR3nt: TGTGCCAGCTCACCCCTCGGAAGAGGGCTGAGGGCGGCTGAAGCTTTCTTT
CDR3aa: CASSPLGRGLRAAEAFF

v_gene: TRBV6-6
d_gene: -
j_gene: TRBJ2-2
abundance: -
CDR3nt: TGTGCCAGCAGGTCCTCGGGGTCCCCATGGTCCGGGGAGCTGTTTTTT
CDR3aa: CASRSSGSPWSGELFF

v_gene: TRBV2
d_gene: TRBD2
j_gene: TRBJ2-5
abundance: -
CDR3nt: TGTGCCAGCAGGGGCGGGGGGGCGGCACAGACCCAGTACTTC
CDR3aa: CASRGGGAAQTQYF